The 3 T cell receptor beta chains in this list originate from one sample, sequenced in a study of blood T cell repertoires in COVID-19. Here immunoSEQ multiplex PCR was the method, and the copy in TCRdb shows in-frame clones only, minus some. In the table there are approximately 280,000 clones, roughly 89% of which are singletons. What was sequenced was PBMCs or T cells enriched from blood (not recorded which). These receptors all come from a woman aged 18-30 years with acute COVID-19.

Turning to this clone: This sample also contains other DNA sequences that code for the same CDR3. The V gene is TRBV28, the J gene TRBJ1-1; TRBD1 matches at 7 bases. Germline V gives CDR1 MDHEN, CDR2 SYDVKM. The CDR3 contains 14 residues. J gave up 4 bases and V 1 base, and 3 bases lay outside the gene matches. The CDR3 DNA follows: TGTGCCAGCAGTTTATCAGGGGGTGGCACTGAAGCTTTCTTT. As protein: CASSLSGGGTEAFF.

The V gene is TRBV30, the J gene TRBJ1-1, with a possible D match to TRBD1 (5 bases). This CDR3 comprises 19 residues. Germline-derived CDR1 and CDR2 are GTSNPN and SVGIG (reference sequence). Trimming removed 0 bases from V and 1 base from J, with 24 bases in between. The CDR3 DNA is TGTGCCTGGAGTGTATCATGGTGGACACTGGGGCGAGGGAACACTGAAGCTTTCTTT. Translated: CAWSVSWWTLGRGNTEAFF.

The chain carries TRBV27 and TRBJ1-2; 8 nucleotides match TRBD1. The germline gives CDR1 MNHEY, CDR2 SMNVEV (reference sequence). The CDR3 contains 12 residues. Trimming removed 6 bases from V and 6 bases from J; junction bases left unmatched: 3. The CDR3 sequence: CASRDREHGYTF. DNA for the CDR3: TGTGCCAGCAGGGACAGGGAACATGGCTACACCTTC.